The 4 T cell receptor beta chains in this list originate from one sample, sequenced in a study of shared clonotypes between healthy human individuals. The repertoire was sequenced with immunoSEQ multiplex PCR; TCRdb's copy has only in-frame clones and lacks some. The table lists some 2,100,000 clones, under 97% of them singletons. Specimen: naive CD4+ T cells sorted from blood. The sample's subset: CD45RA+ positively selected. These receptors all come from a man younger than 35 in good health.

The J gene is TRBJ2-1, the V gene TRBV11-3; 10 positions agree with TRBD2. Germline lookup yields CDR1 SGHNT and CDR2 YENEEA. The CDR3 totals 14 residues. V was clipped by 6 bases and J by 4 bases; unmatched bases: 3. CDR3 sequence reads: CASSSGGKYNEQFF. CDR3 bases: TGTGCCAGCAGTAGCGGGGGGAAATACAATGAGCAGTTCTTC.

The chain joins TRBV25-1 to TRBJ2-7; 12 bases fit TRBD2. The CDR3 is 16 amino acids. The V and J ends lost 4 bases and 2 bases, in that order; junction bases with no gene match: 6. Germline V gene sequence: CDR1 MGHDK, CDR2 SYGVNS. The CDR3 coding sequence is TGTGCCAGCAGTGCTGGACTAGCGGGACCCCCCTACGAGCAGTACTTC. Translation gives CASSAGLAGPPYEQYF.

This rearrangement joins TRBV9 to TRBJ2-3; D gene ambiguous. The CDR3 runs to 13 residues. V shed 3 bases and J shed 8 bases, with 13 bases lying between them. Per the germline V gene, CDR1 is SGDLS and CDR2 is YYNGEE. The CDR3 DNA reads TGTGCCAGCAGCGCCTCCCCAGGCGGTACGCAGTATTTT. As protein: CASSASPGGTQYF.

The chain recombines TRBV5-6 with TRBJ1-1; 12 bases agree with TRBD1. In germline, CDR1 is SGHDT, CDR2 YYEEEE. The CDR3 totals 16 residues. The V and J ends lost 6 bases and 0 bases, in that order; junction bases with no gene match: 6. CDR3 residues: CASTGTGGRLNTEAFF. Written as DNA, the CDR3 is TGTGCCAGCACCGGGACAGGGGGCCGGTTGAACACTGAAGCTTTCTTT.